This record covers a single T cell receptor (beta chain). Its target is unknown. Sequencing used immunoSEQ multiplex PCR; TCRdb keeps in-frame clones, though not all of them. The sample consists of some 160,000 clones, roughly 80% of them appearing once. This sample is part of a study of cytotoxic CD8 clonotypes in ibrutinib-treated CLL. Study-wide context: Results showed 24 partial and 2 complete responses; following median approximately 69 months, roughly 14 remained remitted, about 12 advanced. Response sampling occurred after a median 12 months of treatment (range 6 to 36).

Regarding the study as a whole: At progression, clonality fell back toward baseline after rising at ibrutinib response.

The sequence was obtained from a human donor with chronic lymphocytic leukemia. Here the sequenced sample was PBMCs, taken after 12 months of ibrutinib treatment.

The CDR3 region is CASSHSGGNTGELFF. CDR3 coding DNA: TGTGCCAGCAGCCATAGCGGGGGGAACACCGGGGAGCTGTTTTTT. The chain joins TRBV11-3 to TRBJ2-2; 9 nucleotides align to TRBD2. J was trimmed by 1 base and V by 5 bases; bases with no gene match: 2. Germline CDR1 SGHNT, CDR2 YENEEA. The CDR3 has 15 residues.